Below, 32 T cell receptor beta chains from the same sample are listed, as sequenced in a study of T cell responses to AZD1222 COVID-19 vaccine. Produced via immunoSEQ multiplex PCR; TCRdb's table is partial and in-frame only. The sample contains approximately 130,000 clones, approximately 85% of which appear only once. The specimen comprised peripheral blood, sampled on day 0 of AZD1222 vaccination. The receptors here all came from an adult in good health.

V gene TRBV6-2 or TRBV6-3 combines with J gene TRBJ1-2; a possible D gene is TRBD1 (6 bases). Per germline, CDR1 MNHEY and CDR2 SVGEGT. CDR3 length: 16 amino acids. V was clipped by 6 bases and J by 4 bases, with 21 bases between them. The CDR3: CASSSIRLTGTYGYTF. In DNA, the CDR3 is TGTGCCAGCAGCTCAATCCGACTAACAGGGACCTATGGCTACACCTTC.

V is TRBV3-1 (or the pseudogene TRBV3-2) and J is TRBJ2-5; D is ambiguous. CDR1 and CDR2 (germline): LGHDT, YNNKEL (reference sequence). Trimming took off 2 bases at V and 1 base at J, with 11 bases between the two ends. The CDR3 is made up of 15 amino acids. Here the CDR3 DNA reads TGTGCCAGCAGCCAATTCTCGGCCCGCCAAGAGACCCAGTACTTC. Translated, it gives CASSQFSARQETQYF.

The chain carries TRBV28 and TRBJ1-2; 9 positions match TRBD1. The trim removed 5 bases at V and 8 bases at J, leaving 6 bases unmatched. The CDR3 is 13 amino acids. Germline CDR1 and CDR2: MDHEN and SYDVKM. The CDR3 nucleotides read TGTGCCAGCAGTCTAGGGACAGGGTTCGGCTACACCTTC. It encodes CASSLGTGFGYTF.

The rearrangement uses TRBV6-5 and TRBJ1-2; D gene unclear. Germline V gives CDR1 MNHEY, CDR2 SVGAGI. V gave up 0 bases and J gave up 0 bases, with 11 bases separating them. The CDR3 consists of 16 residues. In DNA form, the CDR3 reads TGTGCCAGCAGTTACTCGGGTGTGGGGACTAACTATGGCTACACCTTC. Encoded protein: CASSYSGVGTNYGYTF.

This clone was picked up a small number of times. The chain carries TRBV4-1 and TRBJ2-7; no clear D. Germline values: CDR1 MGHRA, CDR2 YSYEKL. Trimming took off 0 bases at V and 5 bases at J, with 11 bases between the two ends. CDR3 length: 14 residues. Written as DNA, the CDR3 is TGCGCCAGCAGCCAAGACTTCCCTCTCCACGAGCAGTACTTC. It encodes CASSQDFPLHEQYF.

The rearrangement uses TRBV10-2 and TRBJ1-5; D not resolved. V was pared by 1 base and J by 1 base, with 2 bases between. The CDR3 loop spans 13 amino acids. CDR1 WSHSY and CDR2 SAAADI come from the germline V gene. CDR3 sequence: CASSELSNQPQHF. The CDR3 DNA sequence: TGCGCCAGCAGTGAGTTAAGCAATCAGCCCCAGCATTTT.

This chain links TRBV30 with TRBJ2-5; 8 nucleotides agree with TRBD2. The CDR3 length is 12 residues. In germline, CDR1 is GTSNPN, CDR2 SVGIG (reference sequence). J was trimmed by 5 bases and V by 5 bases; bases with no gene match: 4. The CDR3 is CAWDSGTETQYF. The CDR3 bases are TGTGCCTGGGATAGCGGGACCGAGACCCAGTACTTC. The whole variable domain, remainder taken from reference TRBV30 and TRBJ2-5, is SQTIHQWPATLVQPVGSPLSLECTVEGTSNPNLYWYRQAAGRGLQLLFYSVGIGQISSEVPQNLSASRPQDRQFILSSKKLLLSDSGFYLCAWDSGTETQYFGPGTRLLVL.

This clone was seen a few times. This chain joins TRBV11-2 and TRBJ1-5, with TRBD1 identical over 8 bases. The CDR3 has 18 amino acids. Germline CDR1 reads SGHAT; CDR2 reads FQNNGV. V lost 0 bases, J lost 0 bases, and 7 bases stayed unmatched. CDR3 DNA sequence: TGTGCCAGCAGCTTAGATCCCAGGGGGCTTTATAGCAATCAGCCCCAGCATTTT. It translates to CASSLDPRGLYSNQPQHF. Combining the CDR3 with reference TRBV11-2 and TRBJ1-5 gives the whole variable domain EAGVAQSPRYKIIEKRQSVAFWCNPISGHATLYWYQQILGQGPKLLIQFQNNGVVDDSQLPKDRFSAERLKGVDSTLKIQPAKLEDSAVYLCASSLDPRGLYSNQPQHFGDGTRLSIL.

The chain recombines TRBV2 with TRBJ1-6; no reliable D call. Germline CDR1 and CDR2: SNHLY and FYNNEI. Trimming stripped 4 bases from V and 7 bases from J, with 14 bases between. The length of the CDR3 is 15 residues. The CDR3 sequence is CASSAREGRNSPLHF. The CDR3 DNA reads as TGTGCCAGCAGTGCTAGGGAAGGTCGAAATTCACCCCTCCACTTT.

As for this clone: This specimen includes other DNA sequences encoding the same CDR3. V gene TRBV28 combines with J gene TRBJ2-7; D perhaps matches TRBD2 (6 bases). The CDR3 totals 13 residues. Germline V lookup: CDR1 MDHEN, CDR2 SYDVKM. V was trimmed by 5 bases and J by 1 base, leaving 9 bases between them. CDR3 in DNA: TGTGCCAGCAGTCTGGGGGGTTCCTACGAGCAGTACTTC. Amino acid sequence: CASSLGGSYEQYF.

V is TRBV27 and J is TRBJ2-7; a weak D match, TRBD2 (6 bases). The CDR3 has 14 residues. Trimming took 6 bases from V and 4 from J, leaving 16 bases between them. The germline gives CDR1 MNHEY, CDR2 SMNVEV (reference sequence). This CDR3 reads CASRGVRDGYEQYF. The CDR3 DNA reads as TGTGCCAGCAGGGGGGTGCGGGATGGGTACGAGCAGTACTTC.

V and J are TRBV5-1 and TRBJ2-3, with D possibly matching TRBD2 (5 bases). Germline loops: CDR1 SGHRS, CDR2 YFSETQ. The CDR3 is 13 amino acids. Trimming took 2 bases from V and 2 from J, leaving 6 bases between them. CDR3 region: CASSFGNTDTQYF. CDR3 nucleotide sequence: TGCGCCAGCAGCTTCGGGAACACAGATACGCAGTATTTT.

This chain joins TRBV2 and TRBJ2-5, with 15 bases matching TRBD2. Germline CDR1 SNHLY, CDR2 FYNNEI. CDR3 length: 15 residues. Losses at the gene ends were 8 bases for V and 2 bases for J; bases not matched to a gene: 3. DNA of the CDR3: TGTGCCAGCGGACTAGCGGGAGGGGGGCAAGAGACCCAGTACTTC. Residues: CASGLAGGGQETQYF.

This chain's CDR3 is CAWRPRGIVTEAFF. CDR3 nucleotide sequence: TGTGCCTGGAGGCCCAGGGGAATTGTCACTGAAGCTTTCTTT. V is TRBV30 and J is TRBJ1-1; weak D call: TRBD1 (6 bases). This CDR3 is 14 amino acids long. In germline, CDR1 is GTSNPN, CDR2 SVGIG (reference sequence). The ends were cut back, 3 bases at V and 4 bases at J, with 15 bases in the middle.

This clone showed up just once. The J gene is TRBJ1-1, the V gene TRBV14; D perhaps matches TRBD1 (5 bases). Germline CDR1 SGHDN, CDR2 FVKESK. V lost 0 bases to trimming and J lost 8 bases, with 16 bases between them. There are 15 residues in the CDR3. CDR3 coding DNA: TGTGCCAGCAGCCAAGAACGACAGCCTACCTCCGAAGCTTTCTTT. It is translated as CASSQERQPTSEAFF.

This clone has more than one count but fewer than ten. The chain is built from TRBV28 and TRBJ1-5, with 8 bases identical to TRBD1. The junction had 18 bases not matched to a gene; V was cut back by 6 bases and J by 2 bases. CDR3 size: 19 residues. Germline loops: CDR1 MDHEN, CDR2 SYDVKM. CDR3 nucleotide sequence: TGTGCCAGCAGCTTCCTAGGACAGGGTAGTGAGGAGGGCAATCAGCCCCAGCATTTT. Amino acid sequence: CASSFLGQGSEEGNQPQHF.

The rearrangement joins TRBV24-1 to TRBJ2-6; D possibly corresponds to TRBD2 (6 bases). This CDR3 has 17 amino acids. Germline values: CDR1 KGHDR, CDR2 SFDVKD. Trimming removed 6 bases from V and 0 bases from J, with 14 bases in between. CDR3 sequence: CATSQPGLRSGANVLTF. CDR3 bases: TGTGCCACCAGTCAACCGGGACTGCGCTCTGGGGCCAACGTCCTGACTTTC.

A single count supports this clone. The chain combines TRBV13 with TRBJ1-2; D is possibly TRBD1 (6 bases). V was pared by 3 bases and J by 5 bases, with 10 bases between. Germline V CDR1 and CDR2: PRHDT, FYEKMQ (reference sequence). The CDR3 sequence is 13 residues long. The DNA of the CDR3 is TGTGCCAGCAGCTTGTTGCAGGGGTATGGCTACACCTTC. Protein sequence: CASSLLQGYGYTF.

The chain carries TRBV3-1 (or the pseudogene TRBV3-2) and TRBJ2-3; D remains unclear. V lost 1 base and J lost 2, with 13 bases in between. Germline V gene lookup returns CDR1 LGHDT and CDR2 YNNKEL (reference sequence). This CDR3 has 16 amino acids. Here the CDR3 DNA reads TGTGCCAGCAGCCAAGGGGCTTCGAGGTCCACAGATACGCAGTATTTT. Amino acids: CASSQGASRSTDTQYF.

The chain uses TRBV5-1 and TRBJ2-7, with D perhaps given as TRBD1 or TRBD2 (6 bases each). The CDR3 is 15 residues long. Germline CDR1 reads SGHRS; CDR2 reads YFSETQ. Between the trimmed V and J ends, which lost 1 base and 2 bases, there was a span of 13 bases. The CDR3 bases are TGCGCCAGCAGCTTGTATTTAGGGGGGCCCTACGAGCAGTACTTC. This encodes CASSLYLGGPYEQYF.

This clone was observed once. This chain connects TRBV5-6 to TRBJ1-4; TRBD1 is a possible D gene (5 bases). V lost 5 bases and J lost 5, with 16 bases in between. CDR1 is SGHDT, CDR2 YYEEEE, per germline. The CDR3 has 15 amino acids. The CDR3 region has the DNA TGTGCCAGCAGGATGACGGGACGGGAGAATGAAAAACTGTTTTTT. Translating it yields CASRMTGRENEKLFF.

V is TRBV24-1 and J is TRBJ2-2; the D is unclear. Germline V gene lookup returns CDR1 KGHDR and CDR2 SFDVKD. CDR3 length: 18 residues. The V end lost 4 bases, the J end lost 3 bases, and 20 bases lay between the germline ends. CDR3 protein: CATSDTDAAELDTGELFF. Written as DNA, the CDR3 is TGTGCCACCAGTGACACGGACGCTGCGGAATTGGACACCGGGGAGCTGTTTTTT.

This clone occurred once. V usage is TRBV7-9 and J usage is TRBJ2-5, with D possibly TRBD2 on 7 matching bases. The CDR3 is made up of 15 amino acids. The ends were cut back, 3 bases at V and 4 bases at J, with 15 bases in the middle. Germline V gene data show CDR1 as SEHNR and CDR2 as FQNEAQ (reference sequence). CDR3 loop: CASSFSAGAGETQYF. The CDR3 nucleotides read TGTGCCAGCAGCTTTAGTGCGGGGGCGGGAGAGACCCAGTACTTC.

V usage is TRBV19 and J usage is TRBJ1-6, with D unresolved. Germline CDR1 and CDR2: LNHDA and SQIVND (reference sequence). The CDR3 is 16 amino acids. V dropped 8 bases and J dropped 0 bases, with 14 bases sitting between them. The CDR3 DNA is TGTGCCAGTGCCAGAAATCGGGGCTCCTATAATTCACCCCTCCACTTT. This sequence encodes CASARNRGSYNSPLHF.

This clone appeared once. The chain uses TRBV29-1 and TRBJ2-7, with no clear D. V was shortened by 3 bases and J by 4 bases, with 10 bases between the two germline ends. This CDR3 region has 12 residues. CDR1 is SQVTM and CDR2 is ANQGSEA in the germline V gene. CDR3 protein: CSVDGLGYEQYF. The CDR3 bases are TGCAGCGTTGATGGCTTGGGGTACGAGCAGTACTTC.

In this sample, this clone turned up a few times. J is TRBJ2-1 and V is TRBV24-1, with a possible D match to TRBD1 (7 bases). V shed 0 bases and J shed 16 bases, with 15 bases lying between them. This CDR3 spans 13 amino acids. Germline lookup yields CDR1 KGHDR and CDR2 SFDVKD. CDR3 in DNA: TGTGCCACCAGTGATTTGCAGGCAGGGGGGCGATTCTTC. This encodes CATSDLQAGGRFF.

This sequence joins TRBV19 and TRBJ1-4; D unclear. Trimming shortened V by 9 bases and J by 5 bases, and 16 bases separated the two germline ends. The CDR3 runs 14 residues. Germline V gene sequence: CDR1 LNHDA, CDR2 SQIVND (reference sequence). The CDR3 loop is CASRTQEGNEKLFF. The CDR3 bases are TGTGCCAGCAGGACCCAGGAGGGAAATGAAAAACTGTTTTTT.

The V gene is TRBV5-4, the J gene TRBJ1-1, with 9 bases aligning to TRBD1. The V segment lost 0 bases and the J segment 3 bases; nucleotides outside the gene matches: 12. Germline V lookup: CDR1 SGHNT, CDR2 YYREEE (reference sequence). This CDR3 has 18 amino acids. Here the CDR3 reads CASSLGRPGTGRYTEAFF. The CDR3 region has the DNA TGTGCCAGCAGCTTGGGTCGGCCCGGGACAGGGCGATACACTGAAGCTTTCTTT.

The chain combines TRBV7-9 with TRBJ1-2; possibly TRBD1 for D (5 bases). The CDR3 length is 14 residues. Looked up from germline, CDR1 is SEHNR and CDR2 is FQNEAQ (reference sequence). The ends were cut back, 1 base at V and 7 bases at J, with 13 bases in the middle. The CDR3 loop reads CASSLVGRESGYTF. The CDR3 coding sequence is TGTGCCAGCAGCTTAGTAGGCAGGGAGAGTGGCTACACCTTC.

The rearrangement uses TRBV28 and TRBJ1-1, with D possibly matching TRBD1 (6 bases). Germline values: CDR1 MDHEN, CDR2 SYDVKM. V was trimmed by 7 bases and J by 6 bases, leaving 9 bases between them. The CDR3 length is 11 residues. The CDR3 loop reads CASTRQAEAFF. Written as DNA, the CDR3 is TGTGCCAGCACAAGACAGGCTGAAGCTTTCTTT.

The chain carries TRBV11-2 and TRBJ2-2; TRBD2 agrees at 8 bases. The length of the CDR3 is 16 residues. Germline CDR1 and CDR2: SGHAT and FQNNGV. Germline trimming cut 1 base from V and 2 bases from J; bases unmatched to any gene: 3. The CDR3 bases are TGTGCCAGCAGCTTAGTACTAGCGGCAAACACCGGGGAGCTGTTTTTT. As protein: CASSLVLAANTGELFF.

The V gene is TRBV6-6, the J gene TRBJ1-2; no firm D call. Germline CDR1 and CDR2: MNHNY and SVGAGI (reference sequence). Trimming took off 8 bases at V and 7 bases at J, with 11 bases between the two ends. CDR3 length: 11 amino acids. The CDR3 DNA reads TGTGCCAGCTTCTCGGGGAGTGGCTACACCTTC. Translation gives CASFSGSGYTF.